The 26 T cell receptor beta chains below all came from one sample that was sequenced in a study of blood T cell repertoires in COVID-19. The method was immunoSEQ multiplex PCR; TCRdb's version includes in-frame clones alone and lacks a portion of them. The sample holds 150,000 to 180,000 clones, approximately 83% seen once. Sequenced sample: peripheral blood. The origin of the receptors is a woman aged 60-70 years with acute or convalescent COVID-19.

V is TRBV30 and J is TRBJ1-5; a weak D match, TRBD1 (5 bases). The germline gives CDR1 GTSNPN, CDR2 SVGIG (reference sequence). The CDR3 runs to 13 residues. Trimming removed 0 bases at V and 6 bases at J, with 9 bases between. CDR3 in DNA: TGTGCCTGGAGTGTAAATCAGGGTCAGCCCCAGCATTTT. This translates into CAWSVNQGQPQHF.

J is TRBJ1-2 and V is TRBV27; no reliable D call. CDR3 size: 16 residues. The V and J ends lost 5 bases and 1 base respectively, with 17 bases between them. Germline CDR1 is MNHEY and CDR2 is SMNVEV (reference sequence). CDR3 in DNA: TGTGCCAGCAGTCAATGGACGGGGAAGATTAACTATGGCTACACCTTC. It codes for CASSQWTGKINYGYTF.

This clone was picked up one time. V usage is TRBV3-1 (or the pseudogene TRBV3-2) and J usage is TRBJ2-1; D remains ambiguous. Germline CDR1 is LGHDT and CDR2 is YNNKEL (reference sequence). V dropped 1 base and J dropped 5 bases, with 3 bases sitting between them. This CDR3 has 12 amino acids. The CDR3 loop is CASSQVNNEQFF. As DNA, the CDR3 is TGTGCCAGCAGCCAAGTAAACAATGAGCAGTTCTTC.

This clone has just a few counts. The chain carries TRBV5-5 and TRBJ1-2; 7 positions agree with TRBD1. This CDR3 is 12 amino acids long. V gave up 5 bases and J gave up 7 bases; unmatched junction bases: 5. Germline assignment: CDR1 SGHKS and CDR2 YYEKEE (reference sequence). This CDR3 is CASRGGAFGYTF. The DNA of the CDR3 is TGTGCCAGCAGAGGGGGCGCGTTTGGCTACACCTTC.

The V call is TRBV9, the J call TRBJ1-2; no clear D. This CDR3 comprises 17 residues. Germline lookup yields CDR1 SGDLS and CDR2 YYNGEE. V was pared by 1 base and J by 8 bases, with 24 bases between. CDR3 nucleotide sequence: TGTGCCAGCAGCGTATTCTTTGGGCCAGTCCGGGAATGGGGCTACACCTTC. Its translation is CASSVFFGPVREWGYTF.

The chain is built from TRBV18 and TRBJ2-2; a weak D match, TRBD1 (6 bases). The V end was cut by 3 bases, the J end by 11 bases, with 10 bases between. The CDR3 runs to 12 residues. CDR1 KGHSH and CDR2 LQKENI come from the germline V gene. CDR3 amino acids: CASSPGTPELFF. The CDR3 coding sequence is TGTGCCAGCTCACCCGGGACACCAGAGCTGTTTTTT. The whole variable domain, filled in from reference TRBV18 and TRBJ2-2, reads NAGVMQNPRHLVRRRGQEARLRCSPMKGHSHVYWYRQLPEEGLKFMVYLQKENIIDESGMPKERFSAEFPKEGPSILRIQQVVRGDSAAYFCASSPGTPELFFGEGSRLTVL.

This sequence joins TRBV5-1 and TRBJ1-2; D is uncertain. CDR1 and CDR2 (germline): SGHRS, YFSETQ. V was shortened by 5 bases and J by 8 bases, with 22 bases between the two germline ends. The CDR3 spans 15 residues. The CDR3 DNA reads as TGCGCCAGCAGTCCCGGCTGGACCGAGGGAGGAGGCTACACCTTC. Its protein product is CASSPGWTEGGGYTF.

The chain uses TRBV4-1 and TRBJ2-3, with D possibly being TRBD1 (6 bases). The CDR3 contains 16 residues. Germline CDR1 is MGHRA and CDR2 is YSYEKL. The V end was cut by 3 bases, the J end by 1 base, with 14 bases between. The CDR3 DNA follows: TGCGCCAGCAGCCAGTACAGGGATGTTGGCACAGATACGCAGTATTTT. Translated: CASSQYRDVGTDTQYF.

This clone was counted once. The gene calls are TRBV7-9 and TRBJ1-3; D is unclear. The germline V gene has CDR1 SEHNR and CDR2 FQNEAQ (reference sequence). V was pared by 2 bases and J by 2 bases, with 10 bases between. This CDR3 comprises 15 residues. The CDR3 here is CASSLSQIAGNTIYF. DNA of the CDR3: TGTGCCAGCAGCTTATCCCAGATCGCTGGAAACACCATATATTTT. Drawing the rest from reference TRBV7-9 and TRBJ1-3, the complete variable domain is DTGVSQNPRHKITKRGQNVTFRCDPISEHNRLYWYRQTLGQGPEFLTYFQNEAQLEKSRLLSDRFSAERPKGSFSTLEIQRTEQGDSAMYLCASSLSQIAGNTIYFGEGSWLTVV.

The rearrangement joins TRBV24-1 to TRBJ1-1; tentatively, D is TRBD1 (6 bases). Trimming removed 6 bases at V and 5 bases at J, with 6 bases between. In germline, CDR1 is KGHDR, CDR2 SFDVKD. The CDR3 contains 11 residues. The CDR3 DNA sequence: TGTGCCACCAGTACAGGGACTGAAGCTTTCTTT. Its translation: CATSTGTEAFF.

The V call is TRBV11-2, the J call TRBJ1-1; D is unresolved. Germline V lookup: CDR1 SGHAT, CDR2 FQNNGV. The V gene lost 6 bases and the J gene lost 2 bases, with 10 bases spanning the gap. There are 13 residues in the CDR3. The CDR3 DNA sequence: TGTGCCAGCAGTAACGGGGTCAACACTGAAGCTTTCTTT. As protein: CASSNGVNTEAFF.

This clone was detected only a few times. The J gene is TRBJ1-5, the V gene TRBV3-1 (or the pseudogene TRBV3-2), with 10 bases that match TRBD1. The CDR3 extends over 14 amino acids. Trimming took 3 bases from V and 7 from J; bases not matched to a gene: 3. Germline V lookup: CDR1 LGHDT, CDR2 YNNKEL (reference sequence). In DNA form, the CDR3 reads TGTGCCAGCAGCCAGACAGGGGGCCAACAGCCCCAGCATTTT. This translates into CASSQTGGQQPQHF.

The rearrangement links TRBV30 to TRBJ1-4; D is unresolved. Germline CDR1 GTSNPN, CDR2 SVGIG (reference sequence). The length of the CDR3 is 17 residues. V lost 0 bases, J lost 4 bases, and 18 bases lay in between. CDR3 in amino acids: CAWSVQRERRYNEKLFF. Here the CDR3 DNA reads TGTGCCTGGAGTGTACAGCGGGAGAGACGGTATAATGAAAAACTGTTTTTT.

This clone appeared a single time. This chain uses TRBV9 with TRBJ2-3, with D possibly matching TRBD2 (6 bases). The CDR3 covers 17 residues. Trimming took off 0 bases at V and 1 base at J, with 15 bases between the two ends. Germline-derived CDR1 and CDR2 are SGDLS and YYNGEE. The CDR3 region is CASSVGASVGGTDTQYF. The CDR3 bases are TGTGCCAGCAGCGTAGGGGCTAGCGTGGGAGGCACAGATACGCAGTATTTT.

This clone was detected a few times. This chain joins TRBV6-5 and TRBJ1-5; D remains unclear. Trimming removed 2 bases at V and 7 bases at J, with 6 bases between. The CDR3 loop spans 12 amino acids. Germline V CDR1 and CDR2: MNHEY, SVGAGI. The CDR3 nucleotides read TGTGCCAGCAGTTACCCGGGGCAGCCCCAGCATTTT. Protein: CASSYPGQPQHF.

CDR3 sequence (DNA): TGTGCCAGCAGCCCGCCCGGGACTGGCACAGATACGCAGTATTTT. Translating it yields CASSPPGTGTDTQYF. The chain uses TRBV7-9 and TRBJ2-3; D is perhaps TRBD2 (6 bases). CDR1 is SEHNR and CDR2 is FQNEAQ in the germline V gene (reference sequence). The CDR3 contains 15 residues. Between the trimmed V and J ends, which lost 5 bases and 1 base, there was a span of 13 bases.

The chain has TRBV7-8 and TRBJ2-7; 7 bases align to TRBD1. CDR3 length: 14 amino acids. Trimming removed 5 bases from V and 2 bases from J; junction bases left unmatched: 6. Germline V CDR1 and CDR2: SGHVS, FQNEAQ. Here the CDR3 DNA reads TGTGCCAGCAGCCCTCTGAGGGGGCCCTACGAGCAGTACGTC. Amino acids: CASSPLRGPYEQYV.

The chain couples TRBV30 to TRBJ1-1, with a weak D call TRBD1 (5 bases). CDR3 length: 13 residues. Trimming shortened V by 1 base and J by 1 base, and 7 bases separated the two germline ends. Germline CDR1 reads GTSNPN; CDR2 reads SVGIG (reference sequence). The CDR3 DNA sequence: TGTGCCTGGAGTGGACAGACGAACACTGAAGCTTTCTTT. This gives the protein CAWSGQTNTEAFF.

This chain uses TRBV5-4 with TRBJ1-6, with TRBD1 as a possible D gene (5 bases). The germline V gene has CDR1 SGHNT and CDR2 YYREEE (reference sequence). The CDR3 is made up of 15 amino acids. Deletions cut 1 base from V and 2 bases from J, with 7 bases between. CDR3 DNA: TGTGCCAGCAGCTTGCCGACAGCCTATAATTCACCCCTCCACTTT. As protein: CASSLPTAYNSPLHF.

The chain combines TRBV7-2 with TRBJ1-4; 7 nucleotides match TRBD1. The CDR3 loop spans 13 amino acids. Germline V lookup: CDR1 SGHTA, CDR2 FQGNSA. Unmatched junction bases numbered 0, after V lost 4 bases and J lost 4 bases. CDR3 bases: TGTGCCAGCAGCTACAGGGGTAATGAAAAACTGTTTTTT. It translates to CASSYRGNEKLFF.

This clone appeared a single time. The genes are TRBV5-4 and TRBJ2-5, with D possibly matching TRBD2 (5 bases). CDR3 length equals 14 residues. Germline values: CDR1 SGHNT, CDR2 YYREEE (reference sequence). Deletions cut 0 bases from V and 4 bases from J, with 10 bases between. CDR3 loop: CASSLDGGSETQYF. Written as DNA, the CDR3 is TGTGCCAGCAGCTTGGACGGAGGATCAGAGACCCAGTACTTC.

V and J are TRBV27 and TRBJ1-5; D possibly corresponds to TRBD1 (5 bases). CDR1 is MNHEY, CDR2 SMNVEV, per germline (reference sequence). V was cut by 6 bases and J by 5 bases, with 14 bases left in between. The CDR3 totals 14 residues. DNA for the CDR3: TGTGCCAGCAGCTTGAGGGGAGGCCATCAGCCCCAGCATTTT. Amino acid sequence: CASSLRGGHQPQHF.

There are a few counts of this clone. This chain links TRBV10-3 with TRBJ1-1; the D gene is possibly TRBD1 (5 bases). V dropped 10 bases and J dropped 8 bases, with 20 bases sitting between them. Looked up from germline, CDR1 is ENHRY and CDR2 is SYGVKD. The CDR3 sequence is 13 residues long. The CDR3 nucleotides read TGTGCCACCAAGGGTAGCACAGGAGAAGAAGCTTTCTTT. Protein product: CATKGSTGEEAFF.

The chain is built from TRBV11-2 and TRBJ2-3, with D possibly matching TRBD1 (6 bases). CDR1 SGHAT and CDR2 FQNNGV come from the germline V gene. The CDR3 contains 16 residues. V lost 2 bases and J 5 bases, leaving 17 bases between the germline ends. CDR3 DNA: TGTGCCAGCAGCTTACTCCCCAGGGGCGGGTTAGATACGCAGTATTTT. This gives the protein CASSLLPRGGLDTQYF. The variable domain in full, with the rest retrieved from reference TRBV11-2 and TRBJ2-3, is EAGVAQSPRYKIIEKRQSVAFWCNPISGHATLYWYQQILGQGPKLLIQFQNNGVVDDSQLPKDRFSAERLKGVDSTLKIQPAKLEDSAVYLCASSLLPRGGLDTQYFGPGTRLTVL.

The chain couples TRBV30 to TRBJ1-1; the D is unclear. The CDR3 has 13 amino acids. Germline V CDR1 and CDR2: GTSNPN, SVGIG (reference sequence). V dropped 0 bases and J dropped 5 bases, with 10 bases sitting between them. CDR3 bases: TGTGCCTGGAGTGTACACAGTCGGACTGAAGCTTTCTTT. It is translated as CAWSVHSRTEAFF.

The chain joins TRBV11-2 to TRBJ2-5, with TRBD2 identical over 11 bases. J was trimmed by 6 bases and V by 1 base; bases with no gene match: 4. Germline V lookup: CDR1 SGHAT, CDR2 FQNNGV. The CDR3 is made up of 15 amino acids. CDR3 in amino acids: CASSLATSGGKTQYF. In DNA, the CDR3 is TGTGCCAGCAGCTTAGCTACTAGCGGGGGAAAGACCCAGTACTTC.